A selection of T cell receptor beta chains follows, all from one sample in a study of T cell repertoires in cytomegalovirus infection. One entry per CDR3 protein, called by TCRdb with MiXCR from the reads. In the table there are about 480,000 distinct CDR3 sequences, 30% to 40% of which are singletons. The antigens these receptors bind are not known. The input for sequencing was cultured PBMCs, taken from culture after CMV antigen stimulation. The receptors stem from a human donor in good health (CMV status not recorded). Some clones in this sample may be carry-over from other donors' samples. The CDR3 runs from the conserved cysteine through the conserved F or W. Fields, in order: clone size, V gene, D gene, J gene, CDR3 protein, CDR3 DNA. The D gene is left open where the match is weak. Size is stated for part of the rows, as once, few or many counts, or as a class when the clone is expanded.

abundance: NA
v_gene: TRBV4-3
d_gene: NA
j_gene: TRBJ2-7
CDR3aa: CASSHSRGSGEQYF
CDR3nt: TGCGCCAGCAGCCACTCTAGAGGGTCGGGCGAGCAGTACTTC

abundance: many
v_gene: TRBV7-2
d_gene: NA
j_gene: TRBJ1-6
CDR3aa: CASSLRSGTGIDSYNSPLHF
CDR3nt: TGTGCCAGCAGTCTTAGGTCCGGGACCGGTATCGACTCCTATAATTCACCCCTCCACTTT

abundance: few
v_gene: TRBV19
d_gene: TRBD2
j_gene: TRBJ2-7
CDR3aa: CASSIDHWREGEQYF
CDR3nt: TGTGCCAGTAGTATAGATCATTGGCGGGAGGGCGAGCAGTACTTC

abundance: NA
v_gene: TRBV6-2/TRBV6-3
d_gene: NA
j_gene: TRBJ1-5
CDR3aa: CASSSSTAQARQNQPQHF
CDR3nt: TGTGCCAGCAGTTCCTCAACCGCCCAGGCTCGCCAAAATCAGCCCCAGCATTTT

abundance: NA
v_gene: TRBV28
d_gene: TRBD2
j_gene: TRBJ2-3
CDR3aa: CAIRTSGNTDTQYF
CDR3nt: TGTGCCATTAGGACTAGCGGGAACACAGATACGCAGTATTTT

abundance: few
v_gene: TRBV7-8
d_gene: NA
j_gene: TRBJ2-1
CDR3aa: CASSVARLSNEQFF
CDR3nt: TGTGCCAGCAGCGTGGCCAGGCTCAGCAATGAGCAGTTCTTC

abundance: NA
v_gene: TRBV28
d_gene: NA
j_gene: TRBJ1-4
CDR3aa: CASSLFINEKLFF
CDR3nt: TGTGCCAGCAGTTTATTTATAAATGAAAAACTGTTTTTT

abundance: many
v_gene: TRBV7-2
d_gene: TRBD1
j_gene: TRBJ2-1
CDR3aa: CASRTLTGTAYNEQFF
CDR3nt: TGTGCCAGCAGGACCCTGACCGGGACAGCCTACAATGAGCAGTTCTTC

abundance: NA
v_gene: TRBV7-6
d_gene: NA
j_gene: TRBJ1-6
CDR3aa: CASSLDPTGVNSPLHF
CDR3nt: TGTGCCAGCAGCTTAGATCCTACCGGGGTTAATTCACCCCTCCACTTT

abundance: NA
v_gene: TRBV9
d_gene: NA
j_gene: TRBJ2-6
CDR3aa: CASSVEGAGANVLTF
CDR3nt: TGTGCCAGCAGCGTAGAAGGGGCTGGGGCCAACGTCCTGACTTTC

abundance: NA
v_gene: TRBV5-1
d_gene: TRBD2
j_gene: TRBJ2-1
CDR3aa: CASRELGGRIQNEQFF
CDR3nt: TGCGCCAGCAGGGAGCTGGGAGGGAGGATACAGAATGAGCAGTTCTTC

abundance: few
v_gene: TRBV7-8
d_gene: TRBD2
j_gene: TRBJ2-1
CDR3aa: CASSSDLAARGEQFF
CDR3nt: TGTGCCAGCAGCTCGGATCTAGCGGCGCGGGGTGAGCAGTTCTTC

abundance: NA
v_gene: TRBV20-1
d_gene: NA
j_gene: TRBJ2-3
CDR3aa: CSALARLPDTQYF
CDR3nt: TGCAGTGCTTTGGCGAGACTGCCAGATACGCAGTATTTT

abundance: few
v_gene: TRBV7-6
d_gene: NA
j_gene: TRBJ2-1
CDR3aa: CASSGGGRTYNEQFF
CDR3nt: TGTGCCAGCAGCGGGGGCGGCCGAACCTACAATGAGCAGTTCTTC

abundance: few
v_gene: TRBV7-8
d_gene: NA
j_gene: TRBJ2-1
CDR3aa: CASSPGRTSRYNEQFF
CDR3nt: TGTGCCAGCAGCCCAGGGAGGACTTCGAGATACAATGAGCAGTTCTTC

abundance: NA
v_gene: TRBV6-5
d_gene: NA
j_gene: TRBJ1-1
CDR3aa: CASSYWQRTEAFF
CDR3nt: TGTGCCAGCAGTTACTGGCAGCGGACTGAAGCTTTCTTT

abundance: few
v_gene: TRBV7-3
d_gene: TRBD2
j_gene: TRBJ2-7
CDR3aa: CASREAGGLREQYF
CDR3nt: TGTGCCAGCAGAGAAGCGGGAGGGCTTCGCGAGCAGTACTTC

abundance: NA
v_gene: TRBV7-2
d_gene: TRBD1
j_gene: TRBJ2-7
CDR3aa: CASSLGQGAFYSYEQYF
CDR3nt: TGTGCCAGCAGCTTAGGACAGGGTGCCTTTTACTCCTACGAGCAGTACTTC

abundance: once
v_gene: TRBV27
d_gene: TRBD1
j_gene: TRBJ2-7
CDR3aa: CASSSPPGQGYEQYF
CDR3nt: TGTGCCAGCAGTTCCCCGCCGGGACAGGGGTACGAGCAGTACTTC

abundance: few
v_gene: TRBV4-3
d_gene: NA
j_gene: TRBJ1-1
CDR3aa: CASSHQTDQRTEAFF
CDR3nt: TGCGCCAGCAGCCACCAGACGGACCAACGCACTGAAGCTTTCTTT

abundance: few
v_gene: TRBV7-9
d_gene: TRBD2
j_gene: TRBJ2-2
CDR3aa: CARTTGTSGSGPGELFF
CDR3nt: TGTGCCAGAACTACCGGGACTAGCGGTTCGGGTCCCGGGGAGCTGTTTTTT

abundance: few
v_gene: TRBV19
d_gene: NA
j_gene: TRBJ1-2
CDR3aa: CASSPVGWGYTF
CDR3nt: TGTGCCAGTAGTCCAGTGGGTTGGGGCTACACCTTC

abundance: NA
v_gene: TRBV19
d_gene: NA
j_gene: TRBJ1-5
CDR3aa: CASSNGGMAYQPQHF
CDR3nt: TGTGCCAGTAGTAATGGGGGGATGGCTTATCAGCCCCAGCATTTT

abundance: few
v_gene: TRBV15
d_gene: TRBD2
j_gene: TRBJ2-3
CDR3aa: CATSRKLAGASTDTQYF
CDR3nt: TGTGCCACCAGCAGGAAGCTAGCGGGAGCAAGCACAGATACGCAGTATTTT

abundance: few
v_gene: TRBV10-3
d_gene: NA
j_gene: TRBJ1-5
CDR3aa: CAISQDGNQPQHF
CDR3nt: TGTGCCATCAGTCAGGACGGGAATCAGCCCCAGCATTTT

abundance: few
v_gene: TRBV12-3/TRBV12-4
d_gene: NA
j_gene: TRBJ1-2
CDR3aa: CASSPDRSKVLYGYTF
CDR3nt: TGTGCCAGCAGTCCCGACAGGTCTAAGGTGCTCTATGGCTACACCTTC

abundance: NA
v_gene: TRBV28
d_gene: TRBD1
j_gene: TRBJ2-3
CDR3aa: CASSPRQGNTDTQYF
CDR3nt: TGTGCCAGCAGTCCCCGACAGGGGAACACAGATACGCAGTATTTT

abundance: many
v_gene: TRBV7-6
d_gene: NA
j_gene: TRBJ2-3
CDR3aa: CASSARMLRTDTQYF
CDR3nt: TGTGCCAGCAGCGCACGGATGCTTCGGACAGATACGCAGTATTTT

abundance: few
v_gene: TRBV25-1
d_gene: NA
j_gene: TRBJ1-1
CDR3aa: CASSEMESMNTEAFF
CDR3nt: TGTGCCAGCAGTGAAATGGAGAGTATGAACACTGAAGCTTTCTTT

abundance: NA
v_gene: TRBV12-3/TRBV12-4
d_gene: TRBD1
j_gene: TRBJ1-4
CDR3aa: CASSFQGQRGKLFF
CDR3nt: TGTGCCAGCAGTTTCCAGGGACAGAGGGGGAAACTGTTTTTT

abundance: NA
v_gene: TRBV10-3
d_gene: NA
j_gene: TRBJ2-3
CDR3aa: CAISLRGAGNRDTQYF
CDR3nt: TGTGCCATCAGCCTCAGAGGCGCGGGAAACAGAGATACGCAGTATTTT

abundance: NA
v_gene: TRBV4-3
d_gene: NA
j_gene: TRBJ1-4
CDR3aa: CASSQDPGRKLFF
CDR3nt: TGCGCCAGCAGCCAAGATCCAGGGCGAAAACTGTTTTTT

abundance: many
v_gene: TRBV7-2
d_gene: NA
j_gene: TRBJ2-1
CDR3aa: CASSLVDSGNNEQFF
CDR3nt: TGTGCCAGCAGCTTAGTAGATAGCGGAAACAATGAGCAGTTCTTC

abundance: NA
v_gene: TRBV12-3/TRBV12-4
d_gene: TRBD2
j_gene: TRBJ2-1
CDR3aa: CASSLSAGVGNEQFF
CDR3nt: TGTGCCAGCAGTTTATCCGCGGGAGTGGGGAATGAGCAGTTCTTC

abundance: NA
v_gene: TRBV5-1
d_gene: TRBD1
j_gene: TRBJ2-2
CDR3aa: CASSFQQGANTGELFF
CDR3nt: TGCGCCAGCAGCTTTCAACAGGGGGCGAACACCGGGGAGCTGTTTTTT

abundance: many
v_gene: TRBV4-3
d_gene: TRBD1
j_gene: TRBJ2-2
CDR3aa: CASSFRDSNTGELFF
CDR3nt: TGCGCCAGCAGCTTCCGGGACAGTAACACCGGGGAGCTGTTTTTT

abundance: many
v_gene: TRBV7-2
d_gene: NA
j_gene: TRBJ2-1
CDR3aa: CASSPEGVEQFF
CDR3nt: TGTGCCAGCAGCCCCGAGGGCGTCGAGCAGTTCTTC

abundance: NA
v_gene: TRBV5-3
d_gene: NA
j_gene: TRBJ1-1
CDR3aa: CARSPQWGPGAFF
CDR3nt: TGTGCCAGAAGCCCCCAATGGGGCCCTGGAGCTTTCTTT

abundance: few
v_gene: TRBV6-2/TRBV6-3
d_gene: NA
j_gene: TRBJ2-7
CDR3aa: CASSRQISYEQYF
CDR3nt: TGTGCCAGCAGCCGACAGATCTCCTACGAGCAGTACTTC

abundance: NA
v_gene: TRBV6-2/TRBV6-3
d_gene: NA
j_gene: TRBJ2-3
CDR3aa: CASSLGQLGTDTQYF
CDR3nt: TGTGCCAGCAGTCTCGGACAGCTAGGCACAGATACGCAGTATTTT

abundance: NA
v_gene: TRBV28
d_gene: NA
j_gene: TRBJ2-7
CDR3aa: CASSLVGLPYEQYF
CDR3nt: TGTGCCAGCAGTTTGGTCGGACTACCCTACGAGCAGTACTTC

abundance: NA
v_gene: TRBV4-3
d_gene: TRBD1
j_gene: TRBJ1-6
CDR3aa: CASSPGGFRTYNSPLHF
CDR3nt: TGCGCCAGCAGCCCAGGGGGGTTTAGAACCTATAATTCACCCCTCCACTTT

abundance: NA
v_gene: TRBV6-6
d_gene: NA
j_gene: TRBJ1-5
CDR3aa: CASTSREDPYSNQPQHF
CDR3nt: TGTGCCAGCACCTCCCGAGAGGATCCGTATAGCAATCAGCCCCAGCATTTT

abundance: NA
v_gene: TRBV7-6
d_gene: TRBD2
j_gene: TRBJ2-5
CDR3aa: CASEIPSGRTPLETQYF
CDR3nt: TGTGCCAGCGAGATACCTAGCGGGAGAACTCCTCTCGAGACCCAGTACTTC

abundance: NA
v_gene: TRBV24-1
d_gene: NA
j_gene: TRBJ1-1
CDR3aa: CATSDTARPEAFF
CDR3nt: TGTGCCACCAGTGATACAGCCAGACCTGAAGCTTTCTTT

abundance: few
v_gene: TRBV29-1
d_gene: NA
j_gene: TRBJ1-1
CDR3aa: CSVEGSRNTEAFF
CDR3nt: TGCAGCGTTGAAGGGTCAAGGAACACTGAAGCTTTCTTT

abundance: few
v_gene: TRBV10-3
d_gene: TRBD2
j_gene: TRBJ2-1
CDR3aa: CAIRMLAGAYNEQFF
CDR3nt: TGTGCCATCAGGATGCTAGCGGGAGCCTACAATGAGCAGTTCTTC

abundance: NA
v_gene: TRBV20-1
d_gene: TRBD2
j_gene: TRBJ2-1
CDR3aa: CSGTSGRTSIYNEQFF
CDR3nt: TGCAGTGGGACTAGCGGGAGGACCTCGATCTACAATGAGCAGTTCTTC

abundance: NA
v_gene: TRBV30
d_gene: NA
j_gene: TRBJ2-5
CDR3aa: CAWSRYRSDGGETQYF
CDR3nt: TGTGCCTGGAGCCGTTACCGATCGGATGGGGGAGAGACCCAGTACTTC

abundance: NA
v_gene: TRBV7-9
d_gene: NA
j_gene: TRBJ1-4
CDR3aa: CASGRTEKLFF
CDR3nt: TGTGCCAGCGGCAGGACTGAAAAACTGTTTTTT

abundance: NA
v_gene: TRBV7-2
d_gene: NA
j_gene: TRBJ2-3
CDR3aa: CASSTQGRVTDTQYF
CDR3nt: TGTGCCAGCAGTACACAGGGTAGGGTGACAGATACGCAGTATTTT

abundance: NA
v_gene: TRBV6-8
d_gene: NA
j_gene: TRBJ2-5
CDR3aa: CASSYRGGLEYF
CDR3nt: TGTGCCAGCAGTTACAGGGGAGGACTGGAGTACTTC

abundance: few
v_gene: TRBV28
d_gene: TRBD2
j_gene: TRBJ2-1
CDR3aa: CASTRGTSGREFRNEQFF
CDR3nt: TGTGCCAGCACCCGTGGGACTAGCGGGAGAGAGTTTAGAAATGAGCAGTTCTTC

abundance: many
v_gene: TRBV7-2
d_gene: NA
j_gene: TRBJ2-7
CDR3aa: CASSLGGGSTPLEQYF
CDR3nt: TGTGCCAGCAGCTTAGGCGGCGGTTCCACCCCCCTCGAGCAGTACTTC

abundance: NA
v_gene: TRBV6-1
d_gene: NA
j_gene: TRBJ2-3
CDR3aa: CASRTQGLPGSSTDTQYF
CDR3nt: TGTGCCAGCAGAACCCAAGGACTACCAGGTTCTAGCACAGATACGCAGTATTTT

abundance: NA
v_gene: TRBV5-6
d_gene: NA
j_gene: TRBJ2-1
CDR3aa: CASSFTASRLYNEQFF
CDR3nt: TGTGCCAGCAGCTTTACGGCTAGTCGGCTATACAATGAGCAGTTCTTC

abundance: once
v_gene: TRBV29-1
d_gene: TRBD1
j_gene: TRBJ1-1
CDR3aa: CSLRTGSNTEAFF
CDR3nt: TGCAGCTTACGGACAGGTTCGAACACTGAAGCTTTCTTT